The next 25 T cell receptor beta chains were all read from a single sample in a study of T-cell reconstitution after alpha-beta-depleted transplantation in children. During its preparation, the TCRbeta library received unique molecular identifiers. One entry per CDR3 protein, called by TCRdb with MiXCR from the PCR reads. The sample has roughly 160,000 distinct CDR3 sequences; around 10% are singletons. The specimen was PBMCs, collected before TCRalphabeta/CD19-depleted stem cell transplant. These receptors all come from a boy aged 2-9 years with acute myeloid leukemia, due to receive a stem cell transplant.

The V and J genes are TRBV5-1 and TRBJ2-7; D is ambiguous. This CDR3 comprises 17 residues. In germline, CDR1 is SGHRS, CDR2 YFSETQ. Trimming took off 0 bases at V and 4 bases at J, with 20 bases between the two ends. The chain's CDR3 is CASSLVLDGPTLYEQYF. The CDR3 DNA is TGCGCCAGCAGCTTGGTTTTGGATGGGCCTACCCTTTACGAGCAGTACTTC.

This clonotype has at least ten counts. An end of the junction differs from the germline gene, which may be a read error. V and J are TRBV7-3 and TRBJ1-2; 10 bases are a match to TRBD1. The germline V gene encodes CDR1 SGHTA and CDR2 FQGTGA. This CDR3 is built from 13 residues. This CDR3 is CASSRDGTGEKVF. Written as DNA, the CDR3 is TGTGCCAGCAGCCGGGATGGGACAGGGGAAAAAGTCTTC.

The table lists this clonotype with many counts. V is TRBV20-1 and J is TRBJ2-7; 12 bases are a match to TRBD2. Trimming cost V 0 bases and J 3 bases; bases outside gene matches: 3. CDR1 and CDR2 (germline): DFQATT, SNEGSKA (reference sequence). The CDR3 sequence is 15 residues long. CDR3 region: CSARERTSGNYEQYF. The DNA for the CDR3 is TGCAGTGCTAGAGAAAGGACTAGCGGGAACTACGAGCAGTACTTC.

The sample holds many counts of this clonotype. V is TRBV20-1 and J is TRBJ2-3, with D uncertain. Germline CDR1 DFQATT, CDR2 SNEGSKA (reference sequence). Trimming took off 3 bases at V and 2 bases at J, with 9 bases between the two ends. This CDR3 spans 13 amino acids. The CDR3 protein is CSASGRHTDTQYF. As DNA, the CDR3 is TGCAGTGCTAGTGGTAGGCACACAGATACGCAGTATTTT.

This clonotype was picked up many times. The J gene is TRBJ1-2, the V gene TRBV5-1, with 8 bases fitting TRBD1. Germline V gene sequence: CDR1 SGHRS, CDR2 YFSETQ. The CDR3 length is 14 residues. Losses at the gene ends were 4 bases for V and 5 bases for J; bases not matched to a gene: 7. CDR3 region: CASSLGQGSYGYTF. The CDR3 DNA follows: TGCGCCAGCAGCCTAGGACAGGGATCGTATGGCTACACCTTC.

This clonotype was recorded many times. The genes are TRBV7-6 and TRBJ2-3; a possible D gene is TRBD2 (7 bases). From germline, CDR1 is SGHVS and CDR2 FNYEAQ. This CDR3 has 17 residues. The germline V and J ends were trimmed by 5 bases and 4 bases, with 22 bases remaining between them. This CDR3 reads CASSNREWGGQSDTQYF. CDR3 DNA: TGTGCCAGCAGCAATAGAGAGTGGGGGGGACAATCAGATACGCAGTATTTT.

This clonotype was counted at least ten times. A much more abundant neighbour one base away suggests this may be a read error. The chain links TRBV7-8 to TRBJ2-7; 7 bases match TRBD2. CDR1 and CDR2 from the germline V gene are SGHVS and FQNEAQ. The CDR3 loop spans 13 amino acids. The CDR3 region is CSSSRERSGAQYF. The CDR3 nucleotides are TGTTCCAGCAGCCGAGAGAGAAGCGGGGCGCAGTACTTC.

About this clonotype itself: Relative to the germline gene, one junction end is altered; a read error may explain this. The chain joins TRBV4-2 to TRBJ2-5; perhaps D is TRBD1 or TRBD2 (5 bases each). The CDR3 is made up of 13 amino acids. CDR1 is LGHNA, CDR2 YNFKEQ, per germline. CDR3 residues: CTSSPGSQETQYF. The CDR3 bases are TGTACCAGCAGCCCAGGGAGTCAAGAGACCCAGTACTTC.

Many counts were recorded for this clonotype. The chain recombines TRBV12-3 or TRBV12-4 with TRBJ2-7; D is possibly TRBD2 (6 bases). The V and J ends lost 7 bases and 0 bases respectively, with 13 bases between them. The CDR3 totals 14 residues. CDR3 bases: TGTGCCAGCACCTGGGCGGGGAGCTCCTACGAGCAGTACTTC. Amino acid sequence: CASTWAGSSYEQYF.

Ten or more counts support this clonotype. The chain couples TRBV4-1 to TRBJ1-1; D gene uncertain. The CDR3 sequence is 16 residues long. Germline V gene data show CDR1 as MGHRA and CDR2 as YSYEKL. The V end lost 1 base, the J end lost 2 bases, and 14 bases lay between the germline ends. CDR3 protein: CASSQVTAGKNTEAFF. For the CDR3, the DNA is TGCGCCAGCAGCCAAGTCACGGCTGGGAAAAACACTGAAGCTTTCTTT.

The table lists this clonotype with many counts. The chain has TRBV10-2 and TRBJ1-5, with D possibly being TRBD1 (5 bases). The CDR3 sequence is 19 residues long. Germline V gene sequence: CDR1 WSHSY, CDR2 SAAADI. The V end lost 6 bases, the J end lost 1 base, and 25 bases lay between the germline ends. In DNA form, the CDR3 reads TGCGCCAGCAGGCCTCAGGGCGAACTTGACAATTGGAGCAATCAGCCCCAGCATTTT. It translates to CASRPQGELDNWSNQPQHF.

This chain connects TRBV21-1 to TRBJ2-7; the D call TRBD1 from the table was never checked on the DNA. TRBV21-1 is described as a pseudogene. The length of the CDR3 is 17 residues. The CDR3 region is CASSTGGARTGVDEQYF. The DNA of the CDR3 is TGTGCCAGCAGCACCGGAGGGGCTAGGACAGGGGTGGACGAGCAGTACTTC.

J is TRBJ1-2 and V is TRBV28; 9 bases align to TRBD1. The CDR3 runs to 13 residues. V was pared by 8 bases and J by 7 bases, with 8 bases of the junction left unmatched. Per germline, CDR1 MDHEN and CDR2 SYDVKM. CDR3 bases: TGTGCCAGCGGGGGGACAGGGATGGTTGGCTACACCTTC. Residues: CASGGTGMVGYTF.

The chain carries TRBV19 and TRBJ2-2, with 7 nucleotides matching TRBD1. This CDR3 has 18 amino acids. The V gene end was trimmed by 3 bases and the J gene end by 3 bases; junction bases not matched to a gene: 13. CDR1 is LNHDA, CDR2 SQIVND, per germline (reference sequence). CDR3 amino acids: CASSMLITGASHTGELFF. The CDR3 DNA reads TGTGCCAGTAGTATGCTAATAACAGGGGCTTCTCACACCGGGGAGCTGTTTTTT.

This clonotype was recorded many times. The chain uses TRBV6-1 and TRBJ2-3, with 9 bases lining up with TRBD1. V trimming: 6 bases; J trimming: 3 bases; junction bases outside the gene matches: 7. The CDR3 spans 15 residues. CDR1 is MNHNS and CDR2 is SASEGT in the germline V gene. The DNA of the CDR3 is TGTGCCAGCAGGAATCCGGGACAGGGAACAGATACGCAGTATTTT. It specifies CASRNPGQGTDTQYF.

This clonotype was seen ten or more times. The chain recombines TRBV27 with TRBJ2-3; either TRBD1 or TRBD2 may supply D (5 bases each). Germline V lookup: CDR1 MNHEY, CDR2 SMNVEV (reference sequence). V lost 3 bases and J lost 3, with 10 bases in between. CDR3 size: 14 residues. CDR3 in DNA: TGTGCCAGCAGTTTGAAGGGGAGTACAGATACGCAGTATTTT. Amino acid sequence: CASSLKGSTDTQYF.

Many counts were recorded for this clonotype. The chain uses TRBV3-1 and TRBJ2-7; TRBD2 is a possible D gene (5 bases). This CDR3 is built from 14 residues. The V gene's germline CDR1 is LGHDT and CDR2 YNNKEL (reference sequence). V was clipped by 3 bases and J by 2 bases, with 11 bases between them. CDR3 in amino acids: CASSQAGDPYEQYV. Written as DNA, the CDR3 is TGTGCCAGCAGCCAGGCCGGGGATCCCTACGAGCAGTACGTC.

In its sample, this clonotype was seen many times. The chain is built from TRBV27 and TRBJ1-2; 8 bases are a match to TRBD1. Germline V gives CDR1 MNHEY, CDR2 SMNVEV (reference sequence). V was pared by 4 bases and J by 2 bases, with 3 bases of the junction left unmatched. The length of the CDR3 is 14 residues. In nucleotides, the CDR3 is TGTGCCAGCAGTTGGGGACAGGCGAACTATGGCTACACCTTC. It codes for CASSWGQANYGYTF.

This clonotype was seen repeatedly, ten times or more. This CDR3 is CASSLGSSYNEQFF. The CDR3 DNA reads TGTGCCAGCAGCTTGGGCTCGTCCTACAATGAGCAGTTCTTC. The rearrangement uses TRBV5-6 and TRBJ2-1, with no clear D. Trimming shortened V by 0 bases and J by 1 base, and 5 bases separated the two germline ends. The CDR3 length is 14 residues. Germline V gene sequence: CDR1 SGHDT, CDR2 YYEEEE.

Details on this clonotype: Being one base from a much bigger clone, this may be a read error. The CDR3 nucleotides are TGTGCCTGCAGTGATGGACTAGCGGGAGGTTTAAGCTCCTACGAGCAGTACTTC. It codes for CACSDGLAGGLSSYEQYF. The chain combines TRBV2 with TRBJ2-7; 14 bases agree with TRBD2. CDR3 length: 18 amino acids. Germline loops: CDR1 SNHLY, CDR2 FYNNEI.

Ten or more counts support this clonotype. This chain joins TRBV29-1 and TRBJ2-5; D remains ambiguous. V was clipped by 4 bases and J by 3 bases, with 9 bases between them. CDR3 length equals 12 residues. The germline V gene has CDR1 SQVTM and CDR2 ANQGSEA. This CDR3 is CSVVGRKETQYF. For the CDR3, the DNA is TGCAGCGTTGTCGGGCGGAAAGAGACCCAGTACTTC.

In its sample, this clonotype was seen many times. The chain is built from TRBV12-3 or TRBV12-4 and TRBJ2-1; 8 positions agree with TRBD2. Trimming cost V 7 bases and J 6 bases; bases outside gene matches: 11. The CDR3 covers 15 residues. CDR3 nucleotide sequence: TGTGCCAGCACCCCTCGGGGGGGGAAGCGCAATGAGCAGTTCTTC. As protein: CASTPRGGKRNEQFF.

There are many counts of this clonotype. The genes are TRBV11-2 and TRBJ2-3, with TRBD2 matching 9 bases. V dropped 1 base and J dropped 5; count of bases not matched to a gene: 16. Germline V CDR1 and CDR2: SGHAT, FQNNGV. This CDR3 is built from 19 residues. The CDR3 sequence is CASSLVGVGASGVGDTQYF. The CDR3, as DNA: TGTGCCAGCAGCTTAGTCGGAGTCGGGGCTAGCGGGGTTGGAGATACGCAGTATTTT.

This clonotype came up many times. The chain is built from TRBV29-1 and TRBJ1-1, with D possibly being TRBD1 (6 bases). This CDR3 is built from 15 residues. V was shortened by 6 bases and J by 5 bases, with 22 bases between the two germline ends. Germline loops: CDR1 SQVTM, CDR2 ANQGSEA. This chain's CDR3 is CSVWGETGANTEAFF. CDR3 coding DNA: TGCAGCGTGTGGGGGGAAACGGGGGCAAATACTGAAGCTTTCTTT.

This clonotype was counted at least ten times. The chain joins TRBV5-1 to TRBJ2-1; a weak D match, TRBD2 (6 bases). CDR3 size: 15 residues. CDR1 is SGHRS and CDR2 is YFSETQ in the germline V gene. Trimming shortened V by 2 bases and J by 3 bases, and 12 bases separated the two germline ends. Here the CDR3 DNA reads TGCGCCAGCAGCTTTCGGGAGTTGCTCTACAATGAGCAGTTCTTC. It specifies CASSFRELLYNEQFF.